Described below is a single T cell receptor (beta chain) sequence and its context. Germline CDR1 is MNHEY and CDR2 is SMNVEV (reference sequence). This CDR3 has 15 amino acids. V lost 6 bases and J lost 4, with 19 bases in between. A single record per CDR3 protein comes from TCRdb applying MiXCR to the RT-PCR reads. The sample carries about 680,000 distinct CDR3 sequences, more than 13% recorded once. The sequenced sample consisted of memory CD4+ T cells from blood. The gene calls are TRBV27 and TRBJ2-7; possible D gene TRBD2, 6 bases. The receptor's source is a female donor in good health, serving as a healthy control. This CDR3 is CASSPIPPGEYEQYF. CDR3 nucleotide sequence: TGTGCCAGCAGCCCAATACCCCCGGGGGAATACGAGCAGTACTTC.